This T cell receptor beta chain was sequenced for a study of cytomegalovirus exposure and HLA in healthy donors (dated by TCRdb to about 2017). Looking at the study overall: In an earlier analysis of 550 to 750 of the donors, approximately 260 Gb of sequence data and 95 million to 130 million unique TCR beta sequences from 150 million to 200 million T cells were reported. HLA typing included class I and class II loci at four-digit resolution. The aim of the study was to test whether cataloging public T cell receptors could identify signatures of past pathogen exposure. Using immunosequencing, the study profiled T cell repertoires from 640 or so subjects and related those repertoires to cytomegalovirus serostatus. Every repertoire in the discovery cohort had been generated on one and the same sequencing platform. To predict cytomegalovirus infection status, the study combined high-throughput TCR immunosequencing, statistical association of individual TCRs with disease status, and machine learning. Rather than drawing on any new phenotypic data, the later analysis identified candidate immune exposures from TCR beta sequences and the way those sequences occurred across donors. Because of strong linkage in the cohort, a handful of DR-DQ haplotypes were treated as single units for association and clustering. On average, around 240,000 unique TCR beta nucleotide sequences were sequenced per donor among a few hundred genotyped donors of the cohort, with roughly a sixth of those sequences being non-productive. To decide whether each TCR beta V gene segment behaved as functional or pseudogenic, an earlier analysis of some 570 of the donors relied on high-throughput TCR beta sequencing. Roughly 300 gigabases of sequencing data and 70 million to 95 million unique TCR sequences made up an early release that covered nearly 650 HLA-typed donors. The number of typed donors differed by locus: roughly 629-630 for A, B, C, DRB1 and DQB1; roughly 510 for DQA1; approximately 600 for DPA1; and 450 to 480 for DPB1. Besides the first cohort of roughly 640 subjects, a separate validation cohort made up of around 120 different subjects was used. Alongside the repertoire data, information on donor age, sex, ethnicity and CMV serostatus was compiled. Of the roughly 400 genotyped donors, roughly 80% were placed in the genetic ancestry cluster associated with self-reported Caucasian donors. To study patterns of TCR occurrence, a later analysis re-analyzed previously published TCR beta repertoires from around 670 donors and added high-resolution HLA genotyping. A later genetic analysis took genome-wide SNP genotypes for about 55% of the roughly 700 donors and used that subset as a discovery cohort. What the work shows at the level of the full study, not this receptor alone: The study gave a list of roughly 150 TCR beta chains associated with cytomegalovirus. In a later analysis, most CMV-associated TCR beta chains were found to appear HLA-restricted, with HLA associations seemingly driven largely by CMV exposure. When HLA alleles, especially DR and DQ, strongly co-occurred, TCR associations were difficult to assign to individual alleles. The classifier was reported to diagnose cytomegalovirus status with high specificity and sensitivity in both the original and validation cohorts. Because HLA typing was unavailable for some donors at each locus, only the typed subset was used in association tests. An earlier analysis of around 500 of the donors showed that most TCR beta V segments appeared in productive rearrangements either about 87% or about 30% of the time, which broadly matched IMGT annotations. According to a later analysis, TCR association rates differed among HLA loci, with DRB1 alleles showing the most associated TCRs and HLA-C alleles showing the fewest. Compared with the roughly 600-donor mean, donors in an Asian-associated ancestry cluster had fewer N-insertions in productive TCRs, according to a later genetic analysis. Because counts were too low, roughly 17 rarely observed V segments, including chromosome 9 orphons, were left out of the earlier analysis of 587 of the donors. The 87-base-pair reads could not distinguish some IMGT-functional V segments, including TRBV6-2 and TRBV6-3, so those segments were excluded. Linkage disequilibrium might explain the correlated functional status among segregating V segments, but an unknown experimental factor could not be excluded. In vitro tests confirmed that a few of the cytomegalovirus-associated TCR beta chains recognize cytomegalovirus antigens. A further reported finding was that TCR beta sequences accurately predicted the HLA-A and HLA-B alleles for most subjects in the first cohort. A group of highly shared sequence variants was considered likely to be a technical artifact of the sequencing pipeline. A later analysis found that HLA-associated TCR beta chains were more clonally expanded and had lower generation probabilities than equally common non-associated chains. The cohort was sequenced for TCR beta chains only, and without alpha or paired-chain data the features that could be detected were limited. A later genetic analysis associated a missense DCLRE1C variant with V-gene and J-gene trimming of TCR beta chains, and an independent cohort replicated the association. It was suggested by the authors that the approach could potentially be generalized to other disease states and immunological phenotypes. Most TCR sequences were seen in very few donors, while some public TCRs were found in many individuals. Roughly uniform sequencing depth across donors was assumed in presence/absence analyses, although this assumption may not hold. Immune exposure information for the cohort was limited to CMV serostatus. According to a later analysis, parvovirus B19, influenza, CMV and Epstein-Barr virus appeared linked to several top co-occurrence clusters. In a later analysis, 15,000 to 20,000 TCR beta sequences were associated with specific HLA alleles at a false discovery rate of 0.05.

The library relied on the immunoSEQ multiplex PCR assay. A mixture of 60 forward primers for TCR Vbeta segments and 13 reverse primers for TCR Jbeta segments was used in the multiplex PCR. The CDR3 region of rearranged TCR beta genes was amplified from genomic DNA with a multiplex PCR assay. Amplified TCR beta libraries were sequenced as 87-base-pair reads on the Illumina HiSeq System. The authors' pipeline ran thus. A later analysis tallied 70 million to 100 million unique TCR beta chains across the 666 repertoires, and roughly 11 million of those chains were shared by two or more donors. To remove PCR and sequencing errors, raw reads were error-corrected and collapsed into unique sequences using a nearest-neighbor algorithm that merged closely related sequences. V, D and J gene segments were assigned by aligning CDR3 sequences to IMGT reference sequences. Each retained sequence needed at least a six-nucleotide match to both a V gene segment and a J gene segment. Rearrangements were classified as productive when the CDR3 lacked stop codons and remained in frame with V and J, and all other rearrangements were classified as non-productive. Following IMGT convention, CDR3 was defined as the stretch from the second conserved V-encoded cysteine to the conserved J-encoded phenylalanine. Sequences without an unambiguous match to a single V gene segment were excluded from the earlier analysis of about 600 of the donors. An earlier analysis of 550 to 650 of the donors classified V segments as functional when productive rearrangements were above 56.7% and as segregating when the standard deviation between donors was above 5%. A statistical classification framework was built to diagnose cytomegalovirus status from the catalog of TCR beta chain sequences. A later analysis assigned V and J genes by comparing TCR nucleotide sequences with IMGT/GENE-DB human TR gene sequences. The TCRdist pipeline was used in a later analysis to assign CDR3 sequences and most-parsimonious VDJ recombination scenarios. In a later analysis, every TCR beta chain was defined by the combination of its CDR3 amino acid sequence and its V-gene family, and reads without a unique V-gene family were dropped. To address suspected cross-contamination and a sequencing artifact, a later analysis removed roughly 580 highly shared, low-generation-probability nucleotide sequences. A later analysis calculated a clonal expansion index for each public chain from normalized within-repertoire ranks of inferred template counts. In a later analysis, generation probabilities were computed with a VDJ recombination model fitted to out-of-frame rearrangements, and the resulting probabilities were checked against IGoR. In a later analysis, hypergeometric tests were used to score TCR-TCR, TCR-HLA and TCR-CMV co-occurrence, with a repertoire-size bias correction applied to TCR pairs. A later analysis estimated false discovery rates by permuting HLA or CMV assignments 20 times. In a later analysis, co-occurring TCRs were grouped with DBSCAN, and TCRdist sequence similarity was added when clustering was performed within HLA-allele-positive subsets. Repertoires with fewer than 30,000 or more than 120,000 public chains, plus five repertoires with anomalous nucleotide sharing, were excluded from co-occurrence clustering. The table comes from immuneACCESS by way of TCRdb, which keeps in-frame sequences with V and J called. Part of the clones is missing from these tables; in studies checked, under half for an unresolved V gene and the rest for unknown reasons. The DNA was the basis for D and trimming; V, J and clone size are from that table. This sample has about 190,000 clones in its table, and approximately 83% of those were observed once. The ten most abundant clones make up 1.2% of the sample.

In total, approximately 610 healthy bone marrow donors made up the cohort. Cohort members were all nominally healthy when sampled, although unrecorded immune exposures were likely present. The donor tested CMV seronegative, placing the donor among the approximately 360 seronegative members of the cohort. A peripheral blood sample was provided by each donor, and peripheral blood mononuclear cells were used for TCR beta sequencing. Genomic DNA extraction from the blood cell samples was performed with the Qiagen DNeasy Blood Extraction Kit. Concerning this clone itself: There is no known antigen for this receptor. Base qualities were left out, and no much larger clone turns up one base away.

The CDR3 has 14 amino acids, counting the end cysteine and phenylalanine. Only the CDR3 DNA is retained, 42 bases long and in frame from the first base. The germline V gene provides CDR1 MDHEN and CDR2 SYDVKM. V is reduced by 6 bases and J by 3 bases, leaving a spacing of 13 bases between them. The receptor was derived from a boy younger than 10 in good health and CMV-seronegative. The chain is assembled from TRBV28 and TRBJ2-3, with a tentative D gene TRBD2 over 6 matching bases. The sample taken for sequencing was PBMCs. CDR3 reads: CASSPSVDTDTQYF. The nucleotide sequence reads TGTGCCAGCAGCCCTAGCGTAGATACAGATACGCAGTATTTT.